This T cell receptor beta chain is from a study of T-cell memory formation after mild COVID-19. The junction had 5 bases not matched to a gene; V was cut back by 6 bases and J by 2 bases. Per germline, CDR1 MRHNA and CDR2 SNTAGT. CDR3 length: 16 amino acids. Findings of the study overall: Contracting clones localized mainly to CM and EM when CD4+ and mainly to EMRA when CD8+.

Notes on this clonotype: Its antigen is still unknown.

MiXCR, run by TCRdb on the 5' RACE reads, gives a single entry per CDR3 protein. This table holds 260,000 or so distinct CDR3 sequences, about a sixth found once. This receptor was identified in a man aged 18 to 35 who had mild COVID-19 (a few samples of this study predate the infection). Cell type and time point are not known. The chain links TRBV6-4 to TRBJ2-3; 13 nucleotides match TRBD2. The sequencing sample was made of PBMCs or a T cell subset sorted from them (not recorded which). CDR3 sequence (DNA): TGTGCCAGCAGGGGGACTAGCGGGGTAATCACAGATACGCAGTATTTT. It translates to CASRGTSGVITDTQYF.